The sequence of this T cell receptor beta chain was determined in a study of CD8+CD57+ T cells in acquired aplastic anemia. Study conclusions and caveats: Patients and controls were not found to differ significantly in CD8+ Simpson's diversity.

Genomic DNA constituted the template upon which TCR beta VDJ and CDR3 profiling was performed. MiXCR, run by TCRdb on the reads, gives a single entry per CDR3 protein. This repertoire shows 68,000 or so distinct CDR3 sequences, approximately 51% found once; its top ten account for around 8.3%. As regards this clonotype: Its matching antigen is unknown.

Germline V gene lookup returns CDR1 SNHLY and CDR2 FYNNEI. The J segment lost 7 bases and the V segment lost 6 bases, leaving 3 bases of the junction unmatched. The CDR3 sequence is 14 residues long. The sequence was collected from a human donor in good health, serving as a control. The chain recombines TRBV2 with TRBJ2-2; 12 nucleotides agree with TRBD1. Input material: sorted CD4+, CD8+, or CD8+CD57+ T cells (not recorded which) from PBMCs. DNA of the CDR3: TGTGCCAGCAGGGGGACAGGGGGCAGCGGGGAGCTGTTTTTT. It yields the protein CASRGTGGSGELFF.